What follows are 28 T cell receptor beta chains derived from one specimen sequenced in a study of OX40 agonist ivuxolimab in advanced cancers. Profiled with immunoSEQ multiplex PCR; TCRdb holds only in-frame clones, not every one. The table has about 46,000 clones, roughly 90% seen once. Sample: CD4+ or CD8+ T cells sorted from blood, taken in a trial of the OX40 agonist ivuxolimab. The receptors stem from an adult with an advanced solid tumor such as melanoma, head and neck, liver or kidney cancer.

The rearrangement links TRBV28 to TRBJ1-4; 10 bases align to TRBD1. The CDR3 extends over 16 amino acids. The V segment lost 5 bases and the J segment 7 bases; nucleotides outside the gene matches: 10. Germline values: CDR1 MDHEN, CDR2 SYDVKM. The CDR3 sequence: CASSTRTGGEGEKLFF. Written as DNA, the CDR3 is TGTGCCAGCAGTACGAGGACAGGGGGTGAAGGTGAAAAACTGTTTTTT.

The J gene is TRBJ1-6, the V gene TRBV5-6; TRBD1 aligns across 8 bases. J lost 7 bases, V lost 4 bases, and 7 bases had no gene match. CDR1 is SGHDT, CDR2 YYEEEE, per germline. CDR3 size: 15 residues. The DNA of the CDR3 is TGTGCCAGCAGCGGCCAGAGGACAGGGAATTCACCCCTCCACTTT. Amino acid sequence: CASSGQRTGNSPLHF.

There are a few counts of this clone. This rearrangement joins TRBV11-3 to TRBJ2-1; 9 bases fit TRBD1. The CDR3 length is 14 residues. The germline V gene encodes CDR1 SGHNT and CDR2 YENEEA. Trimming removed 4 bases from V and 7 bases from J; junction bases left unmatched: 5. The CDR3 region is CASSSGTGNNEQFF. CDR3 nucleotides: TGTGCCAGCAGCTCCGGGACAGGGAATAATGAGCAGTTCTTC. Full variable domain (rest looked up from reference TRBV11-3 and TRBJ2-1): EAGVVQSPRYKIIEKKQPVAFWCNPISGHNTLYWYLQNLGQGPELLIRYENEEAVDDSQLPKDRFSAERLKGVDSTLKIQPAELGDSAVYLCASSSGTGNNEQFFGPGTRLTVL.

This chain uses TRBV27 with TRBJ2-1; D ambiguous. Per the germline V gene, CDR1 is MNHEY and CDR2 is SMNVEV (reference sequence). This CDR3 is 17 amino acids long. Trimming pared 2 bases from V and 4 bases from J, leaving 18 bases between. This CDR3 reads CASSLAVTDGWYNEQFF. The CDR3 DNA follows: TGTGCCAGCAGTTTAGCCGTTACAGATGGATGGTACAATGAGCAGTTCTTC.

This sequence joins TRBV28 and TRBJ1-5; no clear D gene. V was pared by 10 bases and J by 4 bases, with 20 bases between. Germline CDR1 reads MDHEN; CDR2 reads SYDVKM. CDR3 length equals 15 residues. For the CDR3, the DNA is TGTGCCACCAAGGAGGGAGGGATCTTGAATCAGCCCCAGCATTTT. It translates to CATKEGGILNQPQHF.

This chain joins TRBV18 and TRBJ1-5; no reliable D call. This CDR3 spans 14 amino acids. V gave up 3 bases and J gave up 5 bases, with 11 bases separating them. Per germline, CDR1 KGHSH and CDR2 LQKENI. CDR3 sequence reads: CASSPGPMDQPQHF. For the CDR3, the DNA is TGTGCCAGCTCACCCGGGCCGATGGATCAGCCCCAGCATTTT.

This chain connects TRBV18 to TRBJ2-1, with D uncertain. The germline V gene has CDR1 KGHSH and CDR2 LQKENI. The CDR3 spans 15 residues. The V gene lost 1 base and the J gene lost 4 bases, with 11 bases spanning the gap. The CDR3 DNA is TGTGCCAGCTCACCACTGCTGGCCGATTACAATGAGCAGTTCTTC. Residues: CASSPLLADYNEQFF.

This sequence joins TRBV19 and TRBJ1-1; the D is unclear. Germline CDR1 and CDR2: LNHDA and SQIVND (reference sequence). Trimming left V 3 bases short and J 0 bases short, with 8 bases between. CDR3 length equals 14 residues. CDR3 bases: TGTGCCAGTAGTATTCCGATTATGAACACTGAAGCTTTCTTT. It codes for CASSIPIMNTEAFF.

This chain uses TRBV6-5 with TRBJ1-1; perhaps TRBD1 as D (6 bases). Germline V gives CDR1 MNHEY, CDR2 SVGAGI. The CDR3 length is 15 residues. V lost 6 bases and J 3 bases, leaving 17 bases between the germline ends. CDR3 sequence (DNA): TGTGCCAGCAGCCGCTCCGCCGGGACATACACTGAAGCTTTCTTT. Its translation: CASSRSAGTYTEAFF.

V gene TRBV9 combines with J gene TRBJ2-5; TRBD2 matches 10 bases. Trimming cost V 0 bases and J 5 bases; bases outside gene matches: 7. The CDR3 runs to 16 residues. Germline values: CDR1 SGDLS, CDR2 YYNGEE. The CDR3 coding sequence is TGTGCCAGCAGCGTAGGATTAGCGGGAGGCCACGAGACCCAGTACTTC. This codes for CASSVGLAGGHETQYF.

This rearrangement joins TRBV9 to TRBJ1-3, with D hard to call. The V end was cut by 0 bases, the J end by 4 bases, with 11 bases between. Germline lookup yields CDR1 SGDLS and CDR2 YYNGEE. The CDR3 consists of 15 residues. CDR3 sequence reads: CASSVGPQRGNTIYF. CDR3 in DNA: TGTGCCAGCAGCGTAGGGCCCCAAAGGGGAAACACCATATATTTT.

J is TRBJ1-1 and V is TRBV2; D is unclear. This CDR3 is 15 amino acids long. CDR1 SNHLY and CDR2 FYNNEI come from the germline V gene. Trimming pared 6 bases from V and 1 base from J, leaving 15 bases between. The chain's CDR3 is CASRVDAGGNTEAFF. In DNA, the CDR3 is TGTGCCAGCAGGGTCGACGCGGGAGGGAACACTGAAGCTTTCTTT.

J is TRBJ2-5 and V is TRBV4-2, with TRBD2 matching 8 bases. The germline V gene encodes CDR1 LGHNA and CDR2 YNFKEQ. CDR3 length: 16 residues. Germline trimming cut 0 bases from V and 1 base from J; bases unmatched to any gene: 4. For the CDR3, the DNA is TGTGCCAGCAGCCAAGATGCAACTAGCGGCCAAGAGACCCAGTACTTC. The encoded protein is CASSQDATSGQETQYF.

V and J are TRBV6-6 and TRBJ2-3; D not resolved. V lost 5 bases and J 2 bases, leaving 14 bases between the germline ends. The CDR3 covers 15 residues. CDR1 is MNHNY, CDR2 SVGAGI, per germline (reference sequence). The CDR3 DNA is TGTGCCAGCAGTCCGTCGGCGTTATCCACAGATACGCAGTATTTT. It yields the protein CASSPSALSTDTQYF.

A remark on this clone: One end of the junction is discordant with germline, which a read error may explain. The gene calls are TRBV7-7 and TRBJ2-3; TRBD2 is a possible D gene (5 bases). Germline lookup yields CDR1 SSHAT and CDR2 FNYEAQ (reference sequence). The CDR3 loop spans 15 amino acids. CDR3: CASSLAPGYTDTQYF. The DNA of the CDR3 is TGTGCTAGCAGCTTAGCGCCAGGCTACACAGATACGCAGTATTTT.

This sequence joins TRBV6-1 and TRBJ2-2; 11 bases are a match to TRBD2. This CDR3 spans 15 amino acids. In germline, CDR1 is MNHNS, CDR2 SASEGT. Germline trimming cut 4 bases from V and 6 bases from J; bases unmatched to any gene: 4. The CDR3: CASSVLGLAAGELFF. In nucleotides, the CDR3 is TGTGCCAGCAGTGTCCTGGGACTAGCGGCCGGGGAGCTGTTTTTT.

The chain combines TRBV7-2 with TRBJ2-2; maybe TRBD2 (6 bases). V lost 7 bases, J lost 6 bases, and 18 bases lay in between. From germline, CDR1 is SGHTA and CDR2 FQGNSA. This CDR3 has 15 amino acids. The CDR3 nucleotides are TGTGCCAGCATCGCGGGGCTCGCCCGGCCCGGGGAGCTGTTTTTT. This codes for CASIAGLARPGELFF.

The V call is TRBV30, the J call TRBJ1-1, with a possible D match to TRBD1 (6 bases). This CDR3 comprises 13 residues. The germline V gene has CDR1 GTSNPN and CDR2 SVGIG (reference sequence). V lost 3 bases and J lost 7, with 15 bases in between. Written as DNA, the CDR3 is TGTGCCTGGAGGGGAAACACAGGGAGTGAAGCTTTCTTT. The encoded protein is CAWRGNTGSEAFF. The full variable domain, with the rest looked up from reference TRBV30 and TRBJ1-1, is SQTIHQWPATLVQPVGSPLSLECTVEGTSNPNLYWYRQAAGRGLQLLFYSVGIGQISSEVPQNLSASRPQDRQFILSSKKLLLSDSGFYLCAWRGNTGSEAFFGQGTRLTVV.

V usage is TRBV30 and J usage is TRBJ1-5, with a possible D match to TRBD1 (5 bases). V lost 0 bases to trimming and J lost 6 bases, with 18 bases between them. CDR3 length: 16 amino acids. Germline lookup yields CDR1 GTSNPN and CDR2 SVGIG (reference sequence). This chain's CDR3 is CAWSVRGKGDGQPQHF. In DNA, the CDR3 is TGTGCCTGGAGTGTACGGGGCAAAGGTGACGGTCAGCCCCAGCATTTT.

V is TRBV11-3 and J is TRBJ2-1; no definite D call. Germline-derived CDR1 and CDR2 are SGHNT and YENEEA. This CDR3 has 15 residues. V shed 0 bases and J shed 7 bases, with 13 bases lying between them. CDR3 protein: CASSLDRVRANEQFF. CDR3 coding DNA: TGTGCCAGCAGCTTAGATCGGGTTAGGGCGAATGAGCAGTTCTTC.

V usage is TRBV5-4 and J usage is TRBJ1-3, with TRBD1 identical over 9 bases. V was pared by 4 bases and J by 1 base, with 6 bases of the junction left unmatched. In germline, CDR1 is SGHNT, CDR2 YYREEE (reference sequence). This CDR3 is built from 16 residues. CDR3 sequence reads: CASSRDRGWSGNTIYF. The DNA of the CDR3 is TGTGCCAGCAGCCGTGACAGGGGGTGGTCTGGAAACACCATATATTTT.

V usage is TRBV13 and J usage is TRBJ2-1, with D tentatively TRBD1 (5 bases). Trimming stripped 7 bases from V and 4 bases from J, with 17 bases between. The CDR3 has 15 residues. Germline loops: CDR1 PRHDT, CDR2 FYEKMQ (reference sequence). The CDR3 DNA reads as TGTGCCAGCATCCTGACGTCAGGGCCTTACAATGAGCAGTTCTTC. Its protein is CASILTSGPYNEQFF. Full variable domain (remainder filled in from reference TRBV13 and TRBJ2-1): AAGVIQSPRHLIKEKRETATLKCYPIPRHDTVYWYQQGPGQDPQFLISFYEKMQSDKGSIPDRFSAQQFSDYHSELNMSSLELGDSALYFCASILTSGPYNEQFFGPGTRLTVL.

This clone was detected once. The V call is TRBV19, the J call TRBJ2-7, with TRBD1 matching 7 bases. V trimming: 5 bases; J trimming: 0 bases; junction bases outside the gene matches: 4. Germline CDR1 and CDR2: LNHDA and SQIVND (reference sequence). The CDR3 is 14 amino acids. The CDR3 protein is CASSWDRNSYEQYF. As DNA, the CDR3 is TGTGCCAGTAGTTGGGACAGAAACTCCTACGAGCAGTACTTC.

The sample holds one count of this clone. V and J are TRBV5-4 and TRBJ2-7, with unresolved D. This CDR3 comprises 13 residues. CDR1 and CDR2 (germline): SGHNT, YYREEE (reference sequence). Trimming shortened V by 4 bases and J by 1 base, and 9 bases separated the two germline ends. The CDR3 coding sequence is TGTGCCAGCAGCGGAAGCCAATCCTACGAGCAGTACTTC. It codes for CASSGSQSYEQYF.

This chain connects TRBV4-3 to TRBJ2-7; no clear D gene. V lost 4 bases and J lost 6, with 19 bases in between. Germline loops: CDR1 LGHNA, CDR2 YSLEER. CDR3 length: 15 residues. CDR3 sequence: CASSPPDPRPLEQYF. The DNA of the CDR3 is TGCGCCAGCAGCCCACCGGACCCCAGGCCTCTCGAGCAGTACTTC.

Note on this clone: The CDR3 end shows no conserved phenylalanine or tryptophan, and so a read error is likely. The chain links TRBV29-1 to TRBJ2-7; the D is unclear. Trimming stripped 5 bases from V and 3 bases from J, with 8 bases between. This CDR3 has 11 amino acids. Looked up from germline, CDR1 is SQVTM and CDR2 is ANQGSEA. This chain's CDR3 is CSVQTVYEQYL. The CDR3 nucleotides read TGCAGCGTTCAAACAGTCTACGAGCAGTACCTC.

The chain is built from TRBV20-1 and TRBJ2-7; unclear D gene. V was pared by 6 bases and J by 3 bases, with 9 bases between. CDR3 length: 11 amino acids. The germline V gene has CDR1 DFQATT and CDR2 SNEGSKA (reference sequence). CDR3 sequence reads: CSARKSYEQYF. The CDR3 DNA is TGCAGTGCCAGGAAGAGCTACGAGCAGTACTTC.

J is TRBJ1-5 and V is TRBV5-5, with 10 nucleotides matching TRBD1. CDR3 size: 14 residues. Trimming cost V 4 bases and J 11 bases; bases outside gene matches: 9. In germline, CDR1 is SGHKS, CDR2 YYEKEE (reference sequence). CDR3 sequence: CASSRGTGEFAQHF. The CDR3 DNA sequence: TGTGCCAGCAGCAGAGGGACAGGGGAATTCGCCCAGCATTTT.